This T cell receptor beta chain stems from a study of T-cell reconstitution after alpha-beta-depleted transplantation in children. The ends were cut back, 3 bases at V and 3 bases at J, with 12 bases in the middle. Germline V lookup: CDR1 MGHRA, CDR2 YSYEKL. CDR3 length: 14 amino acids. The authors prepared the TCRbeta library with unique molecular identifiers. TCRdb redid the calling of the PCR reads with MiXCR, one entry per CDR3 protein. This table has approximately 340,000 distinct CDR3 sequences, around a tenth appearing once. This clonotype originated in a human donor who donated a stem cell graft to a child with acute lymphoblastic leukemia. Sequencing used PBMCs from the stem cell graft donor, obtained from the stem cell graft. The chain joins TRBV4-1 to TRBJ2-7, with D possibly called TRBD1 or TRBD2 (5 bases each). The CDR3 reads CASSQRGGGYEQYF. CDR3 coding DNA: TGCGCCAGCAGCCAGAGGGGTGGAGGCTACGAGCAGTACTTC.